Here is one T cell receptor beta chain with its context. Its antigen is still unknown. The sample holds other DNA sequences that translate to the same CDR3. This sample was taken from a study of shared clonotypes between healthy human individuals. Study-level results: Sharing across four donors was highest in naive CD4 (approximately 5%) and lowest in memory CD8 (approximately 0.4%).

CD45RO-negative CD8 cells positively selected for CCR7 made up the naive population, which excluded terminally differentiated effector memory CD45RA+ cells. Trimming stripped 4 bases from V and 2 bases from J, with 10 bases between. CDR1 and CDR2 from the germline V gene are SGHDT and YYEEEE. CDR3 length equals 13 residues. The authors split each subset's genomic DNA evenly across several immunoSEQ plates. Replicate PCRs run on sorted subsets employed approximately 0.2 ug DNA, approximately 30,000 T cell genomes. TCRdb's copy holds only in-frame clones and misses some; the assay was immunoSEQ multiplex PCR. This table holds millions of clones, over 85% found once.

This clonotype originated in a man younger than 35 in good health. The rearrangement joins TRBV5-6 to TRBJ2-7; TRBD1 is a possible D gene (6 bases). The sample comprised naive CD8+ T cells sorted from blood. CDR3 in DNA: TGTGCCAGCAGCCTGGGGGCCGCCTACGAGCAGTACTTC. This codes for CASSLGAAYEQYF. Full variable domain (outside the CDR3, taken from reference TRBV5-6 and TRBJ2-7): DAGVTQSPTHLIKTRGQQVTLRCSPKSGHDTVSWYQQALGQGPQFIFQYYEEEERQRGNFPDRFSGHQFPNYSSELNVNALLLGDSALYLCASSLGAAYEQYFGPGTRLTVT.